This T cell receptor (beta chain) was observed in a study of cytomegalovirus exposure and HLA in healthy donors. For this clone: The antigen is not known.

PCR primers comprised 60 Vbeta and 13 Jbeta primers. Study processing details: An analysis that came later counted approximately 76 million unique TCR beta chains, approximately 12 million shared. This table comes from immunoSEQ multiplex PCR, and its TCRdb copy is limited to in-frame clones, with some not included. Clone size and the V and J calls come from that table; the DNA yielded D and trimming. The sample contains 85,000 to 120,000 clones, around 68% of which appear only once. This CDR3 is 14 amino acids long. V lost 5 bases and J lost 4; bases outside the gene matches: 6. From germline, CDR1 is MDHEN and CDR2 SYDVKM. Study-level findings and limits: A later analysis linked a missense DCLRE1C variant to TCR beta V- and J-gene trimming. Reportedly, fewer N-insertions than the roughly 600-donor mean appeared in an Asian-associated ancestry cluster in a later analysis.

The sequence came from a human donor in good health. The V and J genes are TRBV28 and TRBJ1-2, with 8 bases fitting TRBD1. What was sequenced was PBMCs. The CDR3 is CASSLTGVGYGYTF. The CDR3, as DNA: TGTGCCAGCAGTCTGACAGGGGTAGGCTATGGCTACACCTTC.